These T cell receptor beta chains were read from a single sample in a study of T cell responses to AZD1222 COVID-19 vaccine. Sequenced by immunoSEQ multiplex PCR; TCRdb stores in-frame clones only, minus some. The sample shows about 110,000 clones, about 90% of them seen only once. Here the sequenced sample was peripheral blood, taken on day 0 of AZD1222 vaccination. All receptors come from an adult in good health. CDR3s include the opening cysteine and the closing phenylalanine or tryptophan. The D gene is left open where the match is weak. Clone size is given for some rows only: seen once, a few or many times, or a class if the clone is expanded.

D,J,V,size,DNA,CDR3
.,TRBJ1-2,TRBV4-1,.,TGCGCCAGCAGCCAAGCCCCTTGGAAGAACGCAGGCGGCTACACCTTC,CASSQAPWKNAGGYTF
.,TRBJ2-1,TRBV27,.,TGTGCCAGCAGTTTAGGGGGTACCCCCTACAATGAGCAGTTCTTC,CASSLGGTPYNEQFF
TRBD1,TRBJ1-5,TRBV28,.,TGTGCCAGCAGTGAGACAGGGCGGAGGGGTGGGGCCCAGCATTTT,CASSETGRRGGAQHF
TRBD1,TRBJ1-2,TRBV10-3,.,TGTGCCATCAACAGAGGGGACAGGAGGTATGGCTACACCTTC,CAINRGDRRYGYTF
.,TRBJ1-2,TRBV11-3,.,TGTGCCAGCAGCTTAGATCAGGGATATGGCTACACCTTC,CASSLDQGYGYTF
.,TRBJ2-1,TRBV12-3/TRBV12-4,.,TGTGCCAGCAGTAGACAGTACAATGAGCAGTTCTTC,CASSRQYNEQFF
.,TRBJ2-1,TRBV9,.,TGTGCCAGCAGCGCTAGGGGGTACTCCTACAATGAGCAGTTCTTC,CASSARGYSYNEQFF
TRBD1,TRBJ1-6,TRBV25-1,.,TGTGCCAGTACTAGGGGACAGGATAATTCACCCCTCCACTTT,CASTRGQDNSPLHF
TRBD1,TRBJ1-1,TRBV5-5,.,TGTGCCAGCAGCACACGGACAGGGGGCTTTACTGAAGCTTTCTTT,CASSTRTGGFTEAFF
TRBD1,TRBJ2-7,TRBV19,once,TGTGCCAGGAAACCGGGACAGGGGGATTGCGAGCAGTACTTC,CARKPGQGDCEQYF
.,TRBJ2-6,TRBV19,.,TGTGCCAGTAGTCGACAGGTCTCTGGGGCCAACGTCCTGACTTTC,CASSRQVSGANVLTF
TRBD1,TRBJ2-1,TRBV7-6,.,TGTGCCAGCAGCAAGAGGGACAGGAACAATGAGCAGTTCTTC,CASSKRDRNNEQFF
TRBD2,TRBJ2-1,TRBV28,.,TGTGCCAGCAGTTTAGGGACTAGCGGGGTAGGCAATGAGCAGTTCTTC,CASSLGTSGVGNEQFF
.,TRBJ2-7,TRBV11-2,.,TGTGCCAGCAGCTTAGGCCCCCGGCCATACTACGAGCAGTACTTC,CASSLGPRPYYEQYF
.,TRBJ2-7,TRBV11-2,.,TGTGCCAGCAGCTCTGTTATCTCCTACGAGCAGTACTTC,CASSSVISYEQYF
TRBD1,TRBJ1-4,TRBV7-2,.,TGTGCCAGCAGCGTAAACCCACCGGGACAGGGTTTAGAAAAACTGTTTTTT,CASSVNPPGQGLEKLFF
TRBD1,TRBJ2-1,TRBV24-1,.,TGTGCCACCAGTGATTTGGGGACAGGCGCTTACAATGAGCAGTTCTTC,CATSDLGTGAYNEQFF
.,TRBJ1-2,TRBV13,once,TGTGCCAGCAGCTTAGCCCAGGGACTTACCTCCGGCTACACCTTC,CASSLAQGLTSGYTF
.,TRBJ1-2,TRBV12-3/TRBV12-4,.,TGTGCCAGCAGTTTCGGAGCCTTCTATGGCTACACCTTC,CASSFGAFYGYTF
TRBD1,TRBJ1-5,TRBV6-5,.,TGTGCCAGCAGTTCTACAGGGGGTGGCAATCAGCCCCAGCATTTT,CASSSTGGGNQPQHF
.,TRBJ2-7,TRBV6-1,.,TGTGCCAGCAGTGAAGAAACAGGGGGGGCCTACGAGCAGTACTTC,CASSEETGGAYEQYF
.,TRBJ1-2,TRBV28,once,TGTGCCAGCCGCCCCCTTATCTCGGACAGCTATGGCTACACCTTC,CASRPLISDSYGYTF
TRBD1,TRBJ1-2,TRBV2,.,TGTGCCAGCAGTGAAGGTTGGACAGGCGACTATGGCTACACCTTC,CASSEGWTGDYGYTF
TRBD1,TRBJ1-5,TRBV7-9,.,TGTGCCAGATTAGACAGGGGCAATCAGCCCCAGCATTTT,CARLDRGNQPQHF
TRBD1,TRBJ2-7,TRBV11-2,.,TGTGCCAGCAGCGCCTCAGGACAGGGCTACTCCTACGAGCAGTACTTC,CASSASGQGYSYEQYF
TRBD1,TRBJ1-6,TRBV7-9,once,TGTGCCATCAAACAGGGGAATTCACCCCTCCACTTT,CAIKQGNSPLHF
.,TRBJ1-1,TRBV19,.,TGTGCCAGTAGTATAGGGGGCGCGACGGGCACTGAAGCTTTCTTT,CASSIGGATGTEAFF
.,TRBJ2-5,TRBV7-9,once,TGTGCCAGCAGCAGTGATTTGGGACACAAAGAGACCCAGTACTTC,CASSSDLGHKETQYF
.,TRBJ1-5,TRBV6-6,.,TGTGCCAGCGGGGGGACCTACAATCAGCCCCAGCATTTT,CASGGTYNQPQHF